This TCR beta chain was captured in a study of technical replicates of blood from a few donors. TCRdb keeps only in-frame clones here, not all; method: immunoSEQ multiplex PCR. Seen here are around 90,000 clones, roughly 94% observed once, and the top ten hold around 0.37%. The CDR3 is 15 residues long. Germline V CDR1 and CDR2: SGHVS, FNYEAQ. V was pared by 4 bases and J by 4 bases, with 1 base of the junction left unmatched. This sequence joins TRBV7-6 and TRBJ2-1, with 13 positions matching TRBD2. The clonotype comes from a human donor in good health. The material sequenced was T cells isolated from PBMCs. In DNA, the CDR3 is TGTGCCAGCAGCTCACTAGCGGGAGGGTACAATGAGCAGTTCTTC. Translation gives CASSSLAGGYNEQFF.